The 22 T cell receptor beta chains listed next were all sequenced from one sample in a study of tumor and adjacent non-tumor tissue in lung cancer (dated by TCRdb to 2016 to 2019). RNA was isolated from bulk, unsorted tissue, and RNA quality was assessed with a NanoDrop ND-1000 and an Agilent 2100. The library was built by means of multiplex PCR. Sequencing instrument: Illumina HiSeq 2500. TCRbeta libraries were constructed through three rounds of nested PCR with primers (Table S4) according to protocols modified from ARM-PCR. The public reads were run again by TCRdb, first through fastp at Q25 and then through MiXCR, and only productive beta chains were kept. Each record represents a unique CDR3 protein, reported with the most common genes and DNA among its rows. This sample holds approximately 120,000 distinct CDR3 sequences; more than 60% were observed only once. 37% of the sample is held by the ten biggest clonotypes.

Input material: lung tumor tissue. These receptors all stem from a woman aged 60-70 years with non-small cell lung cancer.

The chain joins TRBV5-1 to TRBJ1-1, with unresolved D. The germline V and J ends were trimmed by 5 bases and 3 bases, with 11 bases remaining between them. CDR1 is SGHRS, CDR2 YFSETQ, per germline. This CDR3 contains 13 residues. CDR3 bases: TGCGCCAGCAGTTTAGCCGGGTACACTGAAGCTTTCTTT. The encoded protein is CASSLAGYTEAFF.

To note about this clonotype: This is likely a read error, given that the CDR3 carries no conserved phenylalanine or tryptophan at its end. This chain connects TRBV11-1 to TRBJ1-1; D unclear. V lost 2 bases, J lost 0 bases, and 13 bases lay in between. Germline CDR1 reads SGHAT; CDR2 reads FQDESV (reference sequence). The CDR3 is made up of 16 amino acids. CDR3 sequence (DNA): TGTGCCAGCAGCTTATCGGCGCGATTATTGAACACTGAAGCTTTCTAT. The encoded protein is CASSLSARLLNTEAFY.

The chain couples TRBV6-1 to TRBJ1-2; 10 bases map to TRBD1. The V gene end was trimmed by 7 bases and the J gene end by 14 bases; junction bases not matched to a gene: 22. Germline CDR1 and CDR2: MNHNS and SASEGT. The CDR3 sequence is 16 residues long. For the CDR3, the DNA is TGTGCCAGCATACTTGCCCCGGGACAGGGGCTATTTTGGTATACCTTC. Its translation is CASILAPGQGLFWYTF.

As for this clonotype: A read error is possible here, since a much larger clone lies one base away. The chain is built from TRBV20-1 and TRBJ2-7, with 11 nucleotides matching TRBD1. V lost 4 bases to trimming and J lost 7 bases; unmatched junction nucleotides: 12. This CDR3 is 15 amino acids long. CDR1 DFQATT and CDR2 SNEGSKA come from the germline V gene (reference sequence). The CDR3 DNA reads TGCAGTGCTAAGGAACCGGGACAGGGGGTAAAAGAGCAGTACTTC. Translation: CSAKEPGQGVKEQYF.

As regards this clonotype: The junction differs from germline at one of its ends, possibly a read error. This chain connects TRBV4-3 to TRBJ2-7; D gene ambiguous. This CDR3 has 14 residues. Per the germline V gene, CDR1 is LGHNA and CDR2 is YSLEER. DNA for the CDR3: TGCACCAGCAGCCAAGATCTGGGCTCCTACGAGCAGTACTTC. It yields the protein CTSSQDLGSYEQYF.

CDR3 nucleotides: TGTGCCAGCAGCTTGGAACAGGGCAATGGGAAGCTGTTTTTT. Amino acid sequence: CASSLEQGNGKLFF. The chain couples TRBV11-1 to TRBJ2-2, with a possible D match to TRBD1 (6 bases). Germline CDR1 reads SGHAT; CDR2 reads FQDESV (reference sequence). The CDR3 contains 14 residues. Trimming removed 3 bases at V and 12 bases at J, with 17 bases between.

On this clonotype: The CDR3 end shows no conserved phenylalanine or tryptophan, and so a read error is likely. V and J are TRBV12-3 or TRBV12-4 and TRBJ1-2; 7 bases map to TRBD1. The V segment lost 6 bases and the J segment 8 bases; nucleotides outside the gene matches: 9. This CDR3 is 13 amino acids long. Written as DNA, the CDR3 is TGTGCCAGCAGCCTCGGGAGGGGGCAAGGCTACACCTCC. Its protein is CASSLGRGQGYTS.

With respect to this clonotype: Here the CDR3 omits its conserved ending phenylalanine or tryptophan, so a read error is the likely source. J is TRBJ1-5 and V is TRBV4-1; D call uncertain. This CDR3 is 16 amino acids long. CDR1 is MGHRA and CDR2 is YSYEKL in the germline V gene. The CDR3 nucleotides read TGCGCCAACAGCCTCGGCGAGGATTTGAGCAATCAGCCCCAGCATTAT. It yields the protein CANSLGEDLSNQPQHY.

This clonotype was observed many times. CDR3 sequence reads: CSARKAGPTNTGELFF. Written as DNA, the CDR3 is TGCAGTGCGCGGAAGGCGGGACCCACGAACACCGGGGAGCTGTTTTTT. This chain connects TRBV20-1 to TRBJ2-2, with D possibly being TRBD2 (6 bases). Germline loops: CDR1 DFQATT, CDR2 SNEGSKA (reference sequence). CDR3 length: 16 amino acids. Between the trimmed V and J ends, which lost 6 bases and 0 bases, there was a span of 17 bases.

Remarks on this clonotype: A much larger clone is a single base away; this may be a read error. The gene calls are TRBV6-5 and TRBJ1-2; no clear D gene. CDR1 is MNHEY and CDR2 is SVGAGI in the germline V gene. With 6 bases removed from V and 2 bases from J, the gap between germline ends came to 10 bases. This CDR3 has 13 residues. This CDR3 is CASRPEQNYGYTF. DNA for the CDR3: TGTGCCAGCAGACCCGAACAGAACTATGGCTACACCTTC.

The genes are TRBV6-6 and TRBJ1-1, with D uncertain. Trimming removed 0 bases from V and 10 bases from J, with 15 bases in between. CDR1 MNHNY and CDR2 SVGAGI come from the germline V gene (reference sequence). The CDR3 loop spans 14 amino acids. The CDR3 spells CASSYSGGSEGAFF. CDR3 DNA: TGTGCCAGCAGTTACTCGGGAGGTAGCGAGGGAGCTTTCTTT.

To note about this clonotype: A read error may explain this, as a much larger clone is one base away. This chain's CDR3 is CASGLTGQGGTEQFF. The CDR3 region has the DNA TGTGCCAGCGGTTTAACGGGACAGGGGGGCACTGAGCAGTTCTTC. The rearrangement joins TRBV12-3 or TRBV12-4 to TRBJ2-1, with 11 bases identical to TRBD1. The CDR3 consists of 15 residues.

About this clonotype itself: In this CDR3 the conserved last residue, phenylalanine or tryptophan, is missing, so a read error is likely. The rearrangement links TRBV20-1 to TRBJ2-2, with TRBD2 as a possible D gene (7 bases). Germline CDR1 and CDR2: DFQATT and SNEGSKA (reference sequence). The CDR3 totals 19 residues. CDR3 sequence: CSALPGGQGRGTNTEELFS. The CDR3 coding sequence is TGCAGTGCTCTCCCCGGGGGGCAGGGGAGGGGAACGAACACCGAGGAGCTGTTTTCT.

This clonotype turned up a few times. Germline and junction disagree at one end, which may indicate a read error. The chain links TRBV29-1 to TRBJ2-1; D may be TRBD2 (5 bases). The CDR3 sequence is 9 residues long. Germline V gives CDR1 SQVTM, CDR2 ANQGSEA. CDR3 DNA sequence: TGTAGCGTCGGGAATGAGCTGTTCTTC. This codes for CSVGNELFF.

With respect to this clonotype: Sequence at one end of the junction differs from germline and may be a read error. V and J are TRBV12-3 or TRBV12-4 and TRBJ1-5, with 7 bases aligning to TRBD1. This CDR3 is 15 amino acids long. The CDR3 region has the DNA TGTGCCAGCACCCCGACAGGGAAGCTAAATCAGCCCCAACATTTT. Its protein product is CASTPTGKLNQPQHF.

On this clonotype itself: The junction and the germline gene differ at one end; a read error may be behind it. This sequence joins TRBV4-3 and TRBJ2-6, with 13 bases aligning to TRBD2. There are 19 residues in the CDR3. CDR1 and CDR2 (germline): LGHNA, YSLEER. CDR3 bases: TGCGCCAGCAGCCAAGCCGTGACTAGCGGGAGGACTGGGACCAACCTCCTGACTTTC. Translation gives CASSQAVTSGRTGTNLLTF.

The V gene is TRBV28, the J gene TRBJ2-1; D is ambiguous. This CDR3 spans 16 amino acids. The germline V and J ends were trimmed by 3 bases and 0 bases, with 12 bases remaining between them. Germline-derived CDR1 and CDR2 are MDHEN and SYDVKM. CDR3 in DNA: TGTGCCAGCAGTTTTAATGGCGAGCGCTCCTACAATGAGCAGTTCTTC. Its translation is CASSFNGERSYNEQFF.

Comment on this clonotype: At one boundary the junction diverges from the germline segment, which might be a read error. V gene TRBV5-1 combines with J gene TRBJ1-1; no clear D gene. Per germline, CDR1 SGHRS and CDR2 YFSETQ. This CDR3 comprises 13 residues. Here the CDR3 DNA reads TGCGCCAGCAACTCGGCCGGGAACACTGATGCTTTCTTT. It is translated as CASNSAGNTDAFF.

To note about this clonotype: The junction departs from the called germline gene at one end, perhaps through a read error. J is TRBJ2-1 and V is TRBV11-3; 9 bases line up with TRBD2. The CDR3 contains 17 residues. Germline CDR1 and CDR2: SGHNT and YENEEA. The CDR3 reads CANSLESTSGSHNEHFF. The CDR3 DNA reads as TGTGCCAACAGCTTAGAGTCGACTAGCGGAAGCCACAATGAGCACTTCTTC.

As to this clonotype: A much larger clone differs by one base, so this may be a read error. This chain uses TRBV4-1 with TRBJ2-1, with TRBD2 identical over 7 bases. V trimming: 2 bases; J trimming: 0 bases; junction bases outside the gene matches: 10. The CDR3 contains 18 residues. CDR1 is MGHRA, CDR2 YSYEKL, per germline. CDR3 sequence reads: CASSQRAVGLSSYNEQFF. The CDR3 nucleotides are TGCGCCAGCAGCCAAAGGGCTGTGGGACTAAGCTCCTACAATGAGCAGTTCTTC.

Comment on this clonotype: At one of its ends the junction is not consistent with the germline gene, which may arise from a read error. The chain couples TRBV20-1 to TRBJ2-1, with D hard to call. The CDR3 runs 13 residues. CDR1 and CDR2 from the germline V gene are DFQATT and SNEGSKA (reference sequence). CDR3 loop: CNASRDQYNEQFF. In nucleotides, the CDR3 is TGCAATGCTAGTAGGGATCAATACAATGAGCAGTTCTTC.

The CDR3 region is CASSGQYNEQFF. As DNA, the CDR3 is TGTGCCAGCAGCGGACAGTACAATGAGCAGTTCTTC. This chain links TRBV28 with TRBJ2-1; D may be TRBD1 (6 bases). This CDR3 spans 12 amino acids. The germline V gene has CDR1 MDHEN and CDR2 SYDVKM. With 6 bases removed from V and 4 bases from J, the gap between germline ends came to 7 bases. The full variable domain, completed using reference TRBV28 and TRBJ2-1, is DVKVTQSSRYLVKRTGEKVFLECVQDMDHENMFWYRQDPGLGLRLIYFSYDVKMKEKGDIPEGYSVSREKKERFSLILESASTNQTSMYLCASSGQYNEQFFGPGTRLTVL.